These T cell receptor beta chains were read from a single sample in a study of T cell responses to AZD1222 COVID-19 vaccine. TCRdb keeps only in-frame clones here, not all; method: immunoSEQ multiplex PCR. The repertoire holds more than 100,000 clones, around 91% seen once, with around 1.7% in the top ten. Here the sequenced sample was peripheral blood, taken on day 0 of AZD1222 vaccination. The receptor source for this set is an adult in good health. Each CDR3 is given with its conserved first and last residue. Each record gives: J gene, clone size, V gene, D gene, CDR3 DNA, CDR3 protein. D genes are given only for firm matches. The size entry is marked missing in some rows and otherwise reads once, few, many or a size class.

TRBJ1-2	NA	TRBV28	TRBD1	TGTGCCAGCAGTTCAAGAACCCTACAGGGGTACTATGGCTACACCTTC	CASSSRTLQGYYGYTF
TRBJ1-1	NA	TRBV7-9	NA	TGTGCCAGCAGCTTAGCGGGACCCCAGGGGAATGAAGCTTTCTTT	CASSLAGPQGNEAFF
TRBJ1-5	NA	TRBV7-9	TRBD1	TGTGCCAGCAGCCAACAGGGGAATCAGCCCCAGCATTTT	CASSQQGNQPQHF
TRBJ2-1	once	TRBV5-8	NA	TGTGCCAGCCGCAAGACAGGCTTGAGGGAGCAGTTCTTC	CASRKTGLREQFF
TRBJ1-1	NA	TRBV19	NA	TGTGCCAGTAGCAGTTTAGGGGGGCTCGGGAACACTGAAGCTTTCTTT	CASSSLGGLGNTEAFF
TRBJ2-3	NA	TRBV5-1	TRBD2	TGCGCCAGCAGCTTGGGGACTAGCGGGAGGACAGATACGCAGTATTTT	CASSLGTSGRTDTQYF
TRBJ1-1	few	TRBV30	NA	TGTGCCTGGAGTGTATCCGGGGACACTGAAGCTTTCTTT	CAWSVSGDTEAFF
TRBJ2-3	NA	TRBV2	NA	TGTGCCAGCCAAGCGCGGAGCACAGATACGCAGTATTTT	CASQARSTDTQYF
TRBJ2-1	NA	TRBV29-1	NA	TGCAGCGTCCCGACAGTTTACTCCTACAATGAGCAGTTCTTC	CSVPTVYSYNEQFF
TRBJ1-4	NA	TRBV4-1	TRBD1	TGCGCCAGCAGCCAAGGCTTCGCCGGGACAGCTAATGAAAAACTGTTTTTT	CASSQGFAGTANEKLFF
TRBJ1-1	NA	TRBV7-3	NA	TGTGCCAGCACCCCCGGGGGCCTTTTATACACTGAAGCTTTCTTT	CASTPGGLLYTEAFF
TRBJ2-1	NA	TRBV2	NA	TGTGCCAGCAGGGAGGGTAGCTCCTACAATGAGCAGTTCTTC	CASREGSSYNEQFF
TRBJ1-2	once	TRBV6-4	NA	TGTGCCAGCAGTGCCAATTATCCAGGGGTCGGTGGCTACACCTTC	CASSANYPGVGGYTF
TRBJ1-2	NA	TRBV3-1/TRBV3-2	NA	TGTGCCAGCAGCCAAGGATTAACGGGGTGGGTTAACTATGGCTACACCTTC	CASSQGLTGWVNYGYTF
TRBJ1-1	NA	TRBV6-5	NA	TGTGCCAGCAGTTCCCCCCCCGGGACGGGGAACACTGAAGCTTTCTTT	CASSSPPGTGNTEAFF
TRBJ2-2	NA	TRBV5-4	NA	TGTGCCAGCAGCTTGCCCGTTACTAACACCGGGGAGCTGTTTTTT	CASSLPVTNTGELFF
TRBJ1-1	NA	TRBV18	TRBD1	TGTGCCAGCTCACCGGACAGGGGCGCGTGGGCTTTCTTT	CASSPDRGAWAFF
TRBJ2-5	NA	TRBV2	TRBD1	TGTGCCAGCAGGGGGGACAGGGAAGAGACCCAGTACTTC	CASRGDREETQYF
TRBJ2-6	NA	TRBV18	NA	TGTGCCAGCTCACCTGGCAGCCGCTCTGGGGCCAACGTCCTGACTTTC	CASSPGSRSGANVLTF
TRBJ1-3	NA	TRBV12-3/TRBV12-4	NA	TGTGCCAGCAGTGGGGGCTCTGGAAACACCATATATTTT	CASSGGSGNTIYF
TRBJ2-7	once	TRBV11-2	NA	TGTGCCAGCAGCTTAGGACGGGTGCGCGAGCAGTACTTC	CASSLGRVREQYF
TRBJ1-1	once	TRBV29-1	TRBD1	TGCAGCGTTAACCAGGGGGCATACACTGAAGCTTTCTTT	CSVNQGAYTEAFF
TRBJ1-5	NA	TRBV19	NA	TGTGCCAGTAGTTTTCAGGGATGGCAGCCCCAGCATTTT	CASSFQGWQPQHF
TRBJ2-2	NA	TRBV5-4	NA	TGTGCCAGCAGCCCCAGCCCAGGCACCGGGGAGCTGTTTTTT	CASSPSPGTGELFF
TRBJ1-2	NA	TRBV9	NA	TGTGCCAGCAGCGTAGGGGGTAACTATGGCTACACCTTC	CASSVGGNYGYTF
TRBJ2-7	NA	TRBV7-9	TRBD1	TGTGCCAGCGGCCTGCCAGTAGACAGGGGCCTTGTAGACGAGCAGTACTTC	CASGLPVDRGLVDEQYF
TRBJ2-1	NA	TRBV7-9	TRBD2	TGTGCCAGCAGACTAGCGGGAGGAGCCAATGAGCAGTTCTTC	CASRLAGGANEQFF
TRBJ1-1	NA	TRBV19	NA	TGTGCCAGTAGTATGCAAGGGATGAACACTGAAGCTTTCTTT	CASSMQGMNTEAFF
TRBJ1-1	NA	TRBV4-3	NA	TGCGCCAGCAGCGCACACCAGTCGGGGGAAGCTTTCTTT	CASSAHQSGEAFF
TRBJ2-7	NA	TRBV2	NA	TGTGCCAGCAGTTGGGGGAAAAGCTACGAGCAGTACTTC	CASSWGKSYEQYF
TRBJ1-6	NA	TRBV2	NA	TGTGCCAGCAGTGAAGAAAGAGGCCCCGCCTCCACCCTCCACTTT	CASSEERGPASTLHF
TRBJ2-5	few	TRBV5-1	TRBD2	TGCGCCAGCAGCTTGGGTCCTAGCGGGGGTCAAGAGACCCAGTACTTC	CASSLGPSGGQETQYF
TRBJ2-6	NA	TRBV5-1	NA	TGCGCCAGCAGCGGACAGACCTCTGGGGCCAACGTCCTGACTTTC	CASSGQTSGANVLTF
TRBJ1-2	NA	TRBV24-1	TRBD1	TGTGCCACCAGTGTCGGACAGGGAGGCTACACCTTC	CATSVGQGGYTF
TRBJ1-2	once	TRBV24-1	NA	TGTGCCACCAGTGATTTTCCCTTTTCACGACGGGGCTACACCTTC	CATSDFPFSRRGYTF
TRBJ1-5	NA	TRBV2	NA	TGTGCCAGCAGTGAAGCCGGGACCCACAATCAGCCCCAGCATTTT	CASSEAGTHNQPQHF
TRBJ2-3	NA	TRBV19	TRBD1	TGTGCCAGTAGGGCAGGGGGTACAGATACGCAGTATTTT	CASRAGGTDTQYF
TRBJ2-5	NA	TRBV12-3/TRBV12-4	TRBD2	TGTGCCAGCAGTTTAGGCGGGGGACCACTCCCGTACTTC	CASSLGGGPLPYF
TRBJ1-1	NA	TRBV11-2	NA	TGTGCCAGCAGTTATAACAGGGACACTGAAGCTTTCTTT	CASSYNRDTEAFF
TRBJ1-5	NA	TRBV30	NA	TGTGCCTGGGCCCTTGGGAGCAATCAGCCCCAGCATTTT	CAWALGSNQPQHF
TRBJ1-3	NA	TRBV3-1/TRBV3-2	NA	TGTGCCAGCAGTCCCAGGGGCACTGGAAACACCATATATTTT	CASSPRGTGNTIYF
TRBJ2-4	once	TRBV2	NA	TGTGCCAGCAGTGAGCGGGTGGGGAACATTCAGTACTTC	CASSERVGNIQYF
TRBJ1-1	NA	TRBV19	TRBD1	TGTGCCAGTGCTGACAGGGCTAACACTGAAGCTTTCTTT	CASADRANTEAFF
TRBJ1-2	NA	TRBV18	TRBD1	TGTGCCAGCTCACCGGGGACAGAAAACTATGGCTACACCTTC	CASSPGTENYGYTF
TRBJ2-3	NA	TRBV6-2/TRBV6-3	NA	TGTGCCAGCAGTTACGATCGGGGCCCCAGCACAGATACGCAGTATTTT	CASSYDRGPSTDTQYF
TRBJ1-3	NA	TRBV24-1	NA	TGTGCCACCAGAGAGACTGCACCGCGAAACACCATATATTTT	CATRETAPRNTIYF
TRBJ1-5	NA	TRBV19	TRBD1	TGTGCCAGTAGCGACACCGGGACAGTTAGCAATCAGCCCCAGCATTTT	CASSDTGTVSNQPQHF
TRBJ2-3	NA	TRBV19	NA	TGTGCCAGTAGTAATCAGGGGGGAGATACGCAGTATTTT	CASSNQGGDTQYF